Listed here are 9 T cell receptor beta chains from one sample, sequenced in a study of persistence of HIV-infected CD4 T cells. The stimulus was lysate of CMV-infected fibroblasts, about 11 ug/mL. Memory cells lacking CD40L and CD69 with high CD45RO were sorted. Sequencing used immunoSEQ version 4 in survey mode. Sequencing used immunoSEQ multiplex PCR; TCRdb keeps in-frame clones, though not all of them. The data contain 25,000 to 35,000 clones, approximately 85% of them singletons. Their specific antigens are unknown. The specimen was CD4+ T cells sorted from PBMCs after approximately 20-hour stimulation, collected from a patient who received antiretroviral therapy. Source of these receptors: an adult man with HIV who was CMV-seropositive.

CDR3 in amino acids: CASSQSRIAEQYF. As DNA, the CDR3 is TGTGCCAGCAGCCAATCTAGAATTGCGGAGCAGTACTTC. The J gene is TRBJ2-7, the V gene TRBV4-2; D unclear. Per germline, CDR1 LGHNA and CDR2 YNFKEQ. Trimming took 2 bases from V and 7 from J, leaving 12 bases between them. CDR3 length: 13 residues.

The rearrangement uses TRBV9 and TRBJ1-2, with a possible D match to TRBD1 (6 bases). The V end lost 6 bases, the J end lost 4 bases, and 16 bases lay between the germline ends. The CDR3 totals 14 residues. The V gene's germline CDR1 is SGDLS and CDR2 YYNGEE. The CDR3 protein is CASTRDTRSYGYTF. In nucleotides, the CDR3 is TGTGCCAGCACCCGGGACACCAGAAGCTATGGCTACACCTTC.

This rearrangement joins TRBV27 to TRBJ2-7; no clear D. This CDR3 spans 11 amino acids. Per germline, CDR1 MNHEY and CDR2 SMNVEV (reference sequence). Trimming shortened V by 5 bases and J by 3 bases, and 5 bases separated the two germline ends. CDR3 protein: CASSDFYEQYF. CDR3 coding DNA: TGTGCCAGCAGTGATTTCTACGAGCAGTACTTC.

The gene calls are TRBV9 and TRBJ1-2; 10 positions agree with TRBD1. The CDR3 sequence is 15 residues long. The J segment lost 4 bases and the V segment lost 4 bases, leaving 7 bases of the junction unmatched. Germline CDR1 SGDLS, CDR2 YYNGEE. CDR3 sequence: CASSFRQGALYGYTF. The CDR3 DNA sequence: TGTGCCAGCAGCTTCAGACAGGGGGCTCTCTATGGCTACACCTTC.

V and J are TRBV9 and TRBJ2-2; D ambiguous. The CDR3 contains 15 residues. Trimming took 0 bases from V and 6 from J, leaving 12 bases between them. The germline V gene encodes CDR1 SGDLS and CDR2 YYNGEE. DNA of the CDR3: TGTGCCAGCAGCGTAGCGACGCAGTTTCCCGGGGAGCTGTTTTTT. Encoded protein: CASSVATQFPGELFF.

The chain combines TRBV19 with TRBJ1-1; a weak D match, TRBD1 (5 bases). CDR3 length: 14 amino acids. Trimming removed 3 bases from V and 0 bases from J, with 8 bases in between. Germline V lookup: CDR1 LNHDA, CDR2 SQIVND (reference sequence). The CDR3 DNA sequence: TGTGCCAGTAGTATCACAGGAGTGAACACTGAAGCTTTCTTT. Translated: CASSITGVNTEAFF.

The V gene is TRBV25-1, the J gene TRBJ2-5, with D unresolved. There are 13 residues in the CDR3. From germline, CDR1 is MGHDK and CDR2 SYGVNS. Trimming took 1 base from V and 1 from J, leaving 4 bases between them. The CDR3 sequence: CASSELSQETQYF. The CDR3 nucleotides are TGTGCCAGCAGTGAATTGTCCCAAGAGACCCAGTACTTC.

The chain is built from TRBV5-1 and TRBJ1-1; D possibly corresponds to TRBD1 (5 bases). The V end lost 0 bases, the J end lost 1 base, and 13 bases lay between the germline ends. The length of the CDR3 is 16 residues. Germline loops: CDR1 SGHRS, CDR2 YFSETQ. CDR3 in DNA: TGCGCCAGCAGCTTGGCCGGAGCAGGGTGGAACACTGAAGCTTTCTTT. Its protein product is CASSLAGAGWNTEAFF. The whole variable domain, filled in from reference TRBV5-1 and TRBJ1-1, reads KAGVTQTPRYLIKTRGQQVTLSCSPISGHRSVSWYQQTPGQGLQFLFEYFSETQRNKGNFPGRFSGRQFSNSRSEMNVSTLELGDSALYLCASSLAGAGWNTEAFFGQGTRLTVV.

By its share, this clone is medium-sized. J is TRBJ1-1 and V is TRBV4-2; D gene uncertain. CDR1 and CDR2 from the germline V gene are LGHNA and YNFKEQ. V was clipped by 0 bases and J by 6 bases, with 14 bases between them. CDR3 size: 15 residues. The CDR3 coding sequence is TGTGCCAGCAGCCAAGATCTAAGCACGGGCCCTGAAGCTTTCTTT. Translating it yields CASSQDLSTGPEAFF.